The 32 T cell receptor beta chains listed next were all sequenced from one sample in a study of cytomegalovirus exposure and HLA in healthy donors. The PCR was carried out with 60 Vbeta primers and 13 Jbeta primers. Clones were sequenced by immunoSEQ multiplex PCR, and TCRdb holds only the in-frame ones, with some missing. The sample yields tens of thousands of clones, about three quarters seen once. Sequences were obtained from PBMCs. These receptors were collected from a man between 35 and 55 years old in good health and CMV-seronegative.

Only a few counts were recorded for this clone. The genes are TRBV28 and TRBJ2-1, with 9 positions matching TRBD2. This CDR3 contains 15 residues. Germline CDR1 and CDR2: MDHEN and SYDVKM. V dropped 3 bases and J dropped 15; count of bases not matched to a gene: 15. The CDR3 DNA reads TGTGCCAGCAGTTTTGGGGCTAGCGGGATAGGATTATCGTTCTTC. Its translation: CASSFGASGIGLSFF.

This clone showed up just once. The rearrangement joins TRBV5-1 to TRBJ2-3; 7 nucleotides align to TRBD1. The CDR3 runs to 14 residues. Germline trimming cut 4 bases from V and 4 bases from J; bases unmatched to any gene: 6. Germline V gene lookup returns CDR1 SGHRS and CDR2 YFSETQ. The DNA for the CDR3 is TGCGCCAGCAGCGCCTACAGGGGTTCAGATACGCAGTATTTT. Encoded protein: CASSAYRGSDTQYF.

The chain links TRBV15 to TRBJ2-3; D ambiguous. Trimming pared 0 bases from V and 6 bases from J, leaving 13 bases between. CDR3 size: 15 residues. Germline loops: CDR1 LNHNV, CDR2 YYDKDF (reference sequence). The CDR3: CATSRDPGSSDTQYF. The CDR3 region has the DNA TGTGCCACCAGCAGAGATCCCGGTTCATCGGATACGCAGTATTTT.

This chain connects TRBV7-8 to TRBJ1-5, with 9 bases that match TRBD1. The CDR3 has 14 amino acids. CDR1 is SGHVS and CDR2 is FQNEAQ in the germline V gene. J was trimmed by 5 bases and V by 1 base; bases with no gene match: 0. Here the CDR3 reads CASSLGQGDQPQHF. The CDR3 DNA follows: TGTGCCAGCAGCTTAGGACAGGGGGATCAGCCCCAGCATTTT.

V usage is TRBV5-4 and J usage is TRBJ2-7, with TRBD1 matching over 10 bases. Germline V CDR1 and CDR2: SGHNT, YYREEE (reference sequence). This CDR3 is built from 15 residues. V was pared by 3 bases and J by 3 bases, with 6 bases of the junction left unmatched. The CDR3 DNA follows: TGTGCCAGCAGCTCGCGGACAGGGGGTTTCTACGAGCAGTACTTC. Protein sequence: CASSSRTGGFYEQYF.

The rearrangement joins TRBV2 to TRBJ2-3; no reliable D call. CDR1 is SNHLY, CDR2 FYNNEI, per germline. The CDR3 consists of 12 residues. V shed 6 bases and J shed 0 bases, with 4 bases lying between them. CDR3 sequence: CASRLSTDTQYF. In DNA form, the CDR3 reads TGTGCCAGCAGACTTAGCACAGATACGCAGTATTTT.

V gene TRBV5-1 combines with J gene TRBJ2-1, with 9 bases matching TRBD2. The CDR3 extends over 15 amino acids. The trim removed 7 bases at V and 6 bases at J, leaving 11 bases unmatched. Per the germline V gene, CDR1 is SGHRS and CDR2 is YFSETQ. The CDR3 region is CASSPGTSNINEQFF. CDR3 in DNA: TGCGCCAGCTCCCCGGGGACTAGCAACATCAATGAGCAGTTCTTC.

This chain connects TRBV18 to TRBJ2-3, with 14 bases matching TRBD2. The CDR3 extends over 17 amino acids. The junction had 6 bases not matched to a gene; V was cut back by 6 bases and J by 1 base. Germline-derived CDR1 and CDR2 are KGHSH and LQKENI. DNA for the CDR3: TGTGCCAGCTCCCGACTAGCGGGAGGGCGCGGCACAGATACGCAGTATTTT. It is translated as CASSRLAGGRGTDTQYF.

This clone was detected only a few times. This chain's CDR3 is CASSDQGGTEAFF. For the CDR3, the DNA is TGTGCCAGCAGTGACCAGGGGGGCACTGAAGCTTTCTTT. The chain employs TRBV6-1 and TRBJ1-1; 7 bases fit TRBD1. The CDR3 runs to 13 residues. Trimming took 3 bases from V and 4 from J; bases not matched to a gene: 2. CDR1 and CDR2 from the germline V gene are MNHNS and SASEGT.

The J gene is TRBJ1-1, the V gene TRBV21-1; the table gives TRBD1 as D, unverified against the DNA. TRBV21-1 is listed as a pseudogene. This CDR3 contains 18 residues. The CDR3 spells CASSKERQGLGGNTEAFF. Written as DNA, the CDR3 is TGTGCCAGCAGCAAAGAAAGACAGGGGTTGGGAGGGAACACTGAAGCTTTCTTT.

The chain is built from TRBV5-1 and TRBJ2-7, with 11 bases fitting TRBD2. CDR3 length equals 15 residues. CDR1 is SGHRS and CDR2 is YFSETQ in the germline V gene. V gave up 4 bases and J gave up 2 bases; unmatched junction bases: 5. CDR3 DNA sequence: TGCGCCAGCAGCATGACTAGCGGGAAGACCTACGAGCAGTACTTC. Protein sequence: CASSMTSGKTYEQYF.

The chain joins TRBV27 to TRBJ2-1, with D possibly being TRBD2 (5 bases). The CDR3 contains 15 residues. Per germline, CDR1 MNHEY and CDR2 SMNVEV (reference sequence). Between the trimmed V and J ends, which lost 7 bases and 6 bases, there was a span of 19 bases. CDR3 bases: TGTGCCAGCAAATTGGGTGGGAGCCGGGCCAATGAGCAGTTCTTC. It translates to CASKLGGSRANEQFF.

The chain recombines TRBV19 with TRBJ1-1, with TRBD1 as a possible D gene (5 bases). CDR1 is LNHDA, CDR2 SQIVND, per germline (reference sequence). The CDR3 runs to 16 residues. With 2 bases removed from V and 6 bases from J, the gap between germline ends came to 19 bases. CDR3 region: CASSINGPGTDPEAFF. CDR3 nucleotide sequence: TGTGCCAGTAGTATAAATGGGCCGGGGACTGACCCTGAAGCTTTCTTT.

CDR3 amino acids: CASSSGTATYEQYF. The CDR3 DNA sequence: TGTGCCAGCAGCTCCGGGACAGCCACCTACGAGCAGTACTTC. The gene calls are TRBV7-2 and TRBJ2-7; 7 nucleotides agree with TRBD1. The CDR3 loop spans 14 amino acids. The V gene's germline CDR1 is SGHTA and CDR2 FQGNSA. V shed 4 bases and J 2 bases; nucleotides not matched to a gene: 5.

The DNA for the CDR3 is TGCGCCAGCAGCTGGAGGGGTGGCTACACCTTC. It codes for CASSWRGGYTF. The chain carries TRBV5-1 and TRBJ1-2; D may be TRBD1 (5 bases). V dropped 3 bases and J dropped 7 bases, with 7 bases sitting between them. CDR1 is SGHRS, CDR2 YFSETQ, per germline. CDR3 length: 11 amino acids.

This chain joins TRBV7-9 and TRBJ1-1; 11 positions agree with TRBD1. CDR1 is SEHNR and CDR2 is FQNEAQ in the germline V gene (reference sequence). Trimming cost V 8 bases and J 5 bases; bases outside gene matches: 10. The length of the CDR3 is 15 residues. The CDR3 nucleotides read TGTGCCAGCGGTATCTTCGGGACAGGGGGGACTGAAGCTTTCTTT. It yields the protein CASGIFGTGGTEAFF.

The chain joins TRBV25-1 to TRBJ2-2; no firm D call. CDR1 and CDR2 (germline): MGHDK, SYGVNS. The CDR3 totals 14 residues. The V end lost 1 base, the J end lost 6 bases, and 9 bases lay between the germline ends. The CDR3 sequence is CASSEFGASGELFF. CDR3 in DNA: TGTGCCAGCAGTGAATTTGGTGCGTCCGGGGAGCTGTTTTTT.

The chain uses TRBV7-9 and TRBJ1-2; D gene uncertain. The CDR3 consists of 12 residues. Per germline, CDR1 SEHNR and CDR2 FQNEAQ (reference sequence). The V end was cut by 8 bases, the J end by 4 bases, with 11 bases between. The CDR3 loop is CASEDGGYGYTF. Here the CDR3 DNA reads TGTGCCAGCGAGGACGGAGGCTATGGCTACACCTTC.

This chain links TRBV5-4 with TRBJ2-3, with TRBD2 matching 10 bases. Trimming cost V 3 bases and J 4 bases; bases outside gene matches: 8. Germline-derived CDR1 and CDR2 are SGHNT and YYREEE (reference sequence). This CDR3 has 16 amino acids. CDR3 sequence reads: CASSSVAGGAADTQYF. The CDR3 DNA follows: TGTGCCAGCAGCTCCGTAGCGGGAGGTGCGGCAGATACGCAGTATTTT.

This clone was picked up a small number of times. The gene calls are TRBV2 and TRBJ2-7; D is unclear. Germline V lookup: CDR1 SNHLY, CDR2 FYNNEI. This CDR3 comprises 14 residues. The V gene lost 5 bases and the J gene lost 0 bases, with 11 bases spanning the gap. CDR3 coding DNA: TGTGCCAGCAGTCTACAGATTAGCTCCTACGAGCAGTACTTC. Its protein product is CASSLQISSYEQYF.

The chain combines TRBV10-3 with TRBJ1-2; 7 nucleotides align to TRBD1. Germline CDR1 is ENHRY and CDR2 is SYGVKD. V lost 8 bases to trimming and J lost 7 bases; unmatched junction nucleotides: 13. This CDR3 region has 14 residues. CDR3 nucleotides: TGTGCCATCGTCGGAGACCGACAGGGAGGTGGCTACACCTTC. The encoded protein is CAIVGDRQGGGYTF.

This clone has more than one count but fewer than ten. The rearrangement links TRBV5-1 to TRBJ2-3, with TRBD1 matching over 9 bases. The V and J ends lost 2 bases and 2 bases, in that order; junction bases with no gene match: 15. CDR3 size: 19 residues. Germline V CDR1 and CDR2: SGHRS, YFSETQ. The CDR3 spells CASSFGGTGQGHITDTQYF. The CDR3 bases are TGCGCCAGCAGCTTTGGGGGGACGGGACAGGGCCATATCACAGATACGCAGTATTTT.

The chain carries TRBV5-1 and TRBJ2-3; D may be TRBD2 (5 bases). CDR1 is SGHRS and CDR2 is YFSETQ in the germline V gene. This CDR3 contains 14 residues. Trimming left V 4 bases short and J 6 bases short, with 15 bases between. CDR3 in amino acids: CASSPHEGLDTQYF. As DNA, the CDR3 is TGCGCCAGCAGCCCCCACGAGGGCCTGGATACGCAGTATTTT.

V is TRBV11-1 and J is TRBJ1-1, with a tentative D call TRBD1 (5 bases). Per the germline V gene, CDR1 is SGHAT and CDR2 is FQDESV (reference sequence). CDR3 size: 14 residues. V dropped 3 bases and J dropped 4 bases, with 12 bases sitting between them. For the CDR3, the DNA is TGTGCCAGCAGCTTTAAAGGCAGGGCCACTGAAGCTTTCTTT. Its protein is CASSFKGRATEAFF.

This chain connects TRBV28 to TRBJ1-2, with D uncertain. CDR3 length: 13 residues. The V gene lost 3 bases and the J gene lost 5 bases, with 10 bases spanning the gap. From germline, CDR1 is MDHEN and CDR2 SYDVKM. The CDR3 region has the DNA TGTGCCAGCAGTTTTCTGGGCAGTTATGGCTACACCTTC. Translation: CASSFLGSYGYTF.

In this sample, this clone turned up once. This chain uses TRBV7-3 with TRBJ1-3, with D possibly TRBD1 on 5 matching bases. The CDR3 extends over 17 amino acids. Trimming left V 5 bases short and J 0 bases short, with 17 bases between. Germline CDR1 reads SGHTA; CDR2 reads FQGTGA. The CDR3 nucleotides are TGTGCCAGCAGCCCGTTTGACAGATGGAGCTCTGGAAACACCATATATTTT. Its protein product is CASSPFDRWSSGNTIYF.

The V gene is TRBV10-3, the J gene TRBJ2-5, with D tentatively TRBD2 (6 bases). This CDR3 has 14 amino acids. CDR1 is ENHRY and CDR2 is SYGVKD in the germline V gene. With 9 bases removed from V and 0 bases from J, the gap between germline ends came to 14 bases. CDR3 coding DNA: TGTGCCATACAGAGGACTAACAACCAAGAGACCCAGTACTTC. This translates into CAIQRTNNQETQYF.

A note on this clone: At one of its ends the junction is not consistent with the germline gene, which may arise from a read error. Other DNA sequences from this sample encode an identical CDR3 as well. The chain links TRBV2 to TRBJ2-3; D might be TRBD1 (5 bases). The CDR3 extends over 14 amino acids. The V gene's germline CDR1 is SNHLY and CDR2 FYNNEI. CDR3 amino acids: CASSEARRQSEQYF. The CDR3 DNA reads TGCGCCAGCAGTGAAGCGCGTCGACAGTCGGAGCAGTATTTT.

V usage is TRBV5-1 and J usage is TRBJ2-5, with TRBD2 matching over 13 bases. The closer fit of TRBJ2-7 to the DNA end suggests the J call may be wrong. The CDR3 length is 17 residues. Germline V gene data show CDR1 as SGHRS and CDR2 as YFSETQ. The CDR3 here is CASSQGLAGSMDYEQYF. In nucleotides, the CDR3 is TGCGCCAGCAGCCAGGGACTAGCGGGATCGATGGACTACGAGCAGTACTTC.

This rearrangement joins TRBV7-2 to TRBJ1-1, with D maybe TRBD1 (6 bases). Germline V CDR1 and CDR2: SGHTA, FQGNSA. This CDR3 spans 16 amino acids. V was trimmed by 4 bases and J by 2 bases, leaving 17 bases between them. CDR3 sequence: CASSYRAGGSNTEAFF. The CDR3 nucleotides read TGTGCCAGCAGCTACAGGGCTGGGGGATCTAACACTGAAGCTTTCTTT.

This CDR3 reads CASSLDRRPNYGYTF. Here the CDR3 DNA reads TGCGCCAGCAGCCTCGACAGGAGGCCTAACTATGGCTACACCTTC. V is TRBV5-1 and J is TRBJ1-2; maybe TRBD1 (6 bases). Trimming removed 4 bases at V and 0 bases at J, with 13 bases between. In germline, CDR1 is SGHRS, CDR2 YFSETQ. The CDR3 totals 15 residues.

The rearrangement uses TRBV10-2 and TRBJ2-7, with D possibly matching TRBD2 (5 bases). Germline V gene data show CDR1 as WSHSY and CDR2 as SAAADI. Trimming removed 3 bases at V and 2 bases at J, with 14 bases between. CDR3 size: 15 residues. CDR3: CASSDPPSSTYEQYF. CDR3 DNA: TGCGCCAGCAGTGACCCCCCTAGCAGCACCTACGAGCAGTACTTC.